This T cell receptor beta chain came from a study of T cells after yellow fever vaccination. Background on the study: The SMART-Seq v4 Ultra Low Input method served to prepare the low-cell-number fractions.

The germline CDR1 and CDR2 sequences are DFQATT and SNEGSKA (reference sequence). CDR3 size: 15 residues. Losses at the gene ends were 6 bases for V and 3 bases for J; bases not matched to a gene: 7. This clonotype was detected only a few times. TCRdb fed the 5' RACE reads into MiXCR, producing one record per CDR3 protein. The table lists a few hundred thousand distinct CDR3 sequences, less than 20% of them singletons. This sequence joins TRBV20-1 and TRBJ2-5; 13 bases map to TRBD2. This sample comprised PBMCs, obtained about 5 days after the first yellow fever vaccination. This clonotype was sampled from a man aged 18 to 29 who received the YFV17D yellow fever vaccine. CDR3 nucleotides: TGCAGTGCAGCACTAGCGGGGGGGCCAAAAGAGACCCAGTACTTC. Encoded protein: CSAALAGGPKETQYF.